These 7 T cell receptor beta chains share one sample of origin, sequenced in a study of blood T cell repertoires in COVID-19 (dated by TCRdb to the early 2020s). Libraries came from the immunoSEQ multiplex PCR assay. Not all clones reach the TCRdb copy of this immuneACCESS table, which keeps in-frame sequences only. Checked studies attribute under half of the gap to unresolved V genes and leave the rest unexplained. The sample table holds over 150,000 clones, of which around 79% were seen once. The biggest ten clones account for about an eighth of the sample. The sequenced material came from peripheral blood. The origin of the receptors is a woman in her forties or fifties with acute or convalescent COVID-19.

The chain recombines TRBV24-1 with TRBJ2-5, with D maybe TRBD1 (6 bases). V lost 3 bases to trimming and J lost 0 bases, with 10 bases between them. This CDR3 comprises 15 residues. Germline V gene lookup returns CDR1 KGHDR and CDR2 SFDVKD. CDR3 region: CATSDNTGNQETQYF. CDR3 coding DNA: TGTGCCACCAGTGATAATACAGGGAACCAAGAGACCCAGTACTTC.

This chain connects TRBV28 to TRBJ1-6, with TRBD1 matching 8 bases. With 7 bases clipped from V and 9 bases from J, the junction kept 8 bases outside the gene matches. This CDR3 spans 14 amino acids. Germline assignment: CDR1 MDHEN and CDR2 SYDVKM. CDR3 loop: CASTWTGTSSPLHF. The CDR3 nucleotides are TGTGCCAGCACCTGGACAGGGACGAGTTCACCCCTCCACTTT.

CDR3 loop: CASSLFTGPNTEAFF. The CDR3 coding sequence is TGTGCCAGCAGCTTATTTACAGGCCCCAACACTGAAGCTTTCTTT. The chain couples TRBV11-2 to TRBJ1-1; D perhaps matches TRBD1 (5 bases). CDR3 length: 15 residues. Between the trimmed V and J ends, which lost 2 bases and 2 bases, there was a span of 12 bases. Germline V lookup: CDR1 SGHAT, CDR2 FQNNGV. Full variable domain (rest looked up from reference TRBV11-2 and TRBJ1-1): EAGVAQSPRYKIIEKRQSVAFWCNPISGHATLYWYQQILGQGPKLLIQFQNNGVVDDSQLPKDRFSAERLKGVDSTLKIQPAKLEDSAVYLCASSLFTGPNTEAFFGQGTRLTVV.

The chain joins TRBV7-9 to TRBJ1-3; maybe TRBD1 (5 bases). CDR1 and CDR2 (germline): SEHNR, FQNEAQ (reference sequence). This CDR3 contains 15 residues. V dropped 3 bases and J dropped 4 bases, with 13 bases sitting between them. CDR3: CASSLQGLGGNTIYF. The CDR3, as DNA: TGTGCCAGCAGCTTGCAGGGTTTAGGAGGAAACACCATATATTTT.

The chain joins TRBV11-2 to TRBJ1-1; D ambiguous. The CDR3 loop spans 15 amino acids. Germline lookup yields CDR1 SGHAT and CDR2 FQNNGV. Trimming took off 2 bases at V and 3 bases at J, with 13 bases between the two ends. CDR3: CASSLIPLRDTEAFF. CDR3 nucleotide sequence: TGTGCCAGCAGCTTAATTCCATTGAGGGACACTGAAGCTTTCTTT.

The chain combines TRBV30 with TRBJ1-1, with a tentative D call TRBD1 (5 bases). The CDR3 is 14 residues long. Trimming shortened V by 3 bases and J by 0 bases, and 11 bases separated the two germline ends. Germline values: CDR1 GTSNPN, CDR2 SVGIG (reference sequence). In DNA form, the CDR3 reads TGTGCCTGGAGACTGGGACTAATGAACACTGAAGCTTTCTTT. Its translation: CAWRLGLMNTEAFF.

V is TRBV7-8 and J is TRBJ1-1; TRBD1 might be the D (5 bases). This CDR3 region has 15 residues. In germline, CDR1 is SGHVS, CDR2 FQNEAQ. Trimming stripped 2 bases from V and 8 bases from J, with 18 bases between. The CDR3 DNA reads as TGTGCCAGCAGCTTACATCGGGGGAGTTCCCCAGAAGCTTTCTTT. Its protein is CASSLHRGSSPEAFF.